What follows is one T cell receptor beta chain and its context. This clone was seen a single time. Its antigen is not yet known. Per-base qualities were not stored, and no clone one base away is much larger. The intended sense of this specimen's time point label: about 28 days (+/-7) after the second vaccine dose. AZD1222 recipients given second doses at about 4 weeks or at about 12 weeks were pooled, since spike-specific TCR depth and breadth were not found to differ between the two schedules. Vaccinee samples were obtained from the UK trials COV001 and COV002, which included a single-blind randomized controlled phase 2/3 trial of AZD1222 (ChAdOx1 nCoV-19) in healthy adults. Trial participant PBMC samples were collected at day 0 and day 28 after the second dose for TCRbeta chain sequencing. Deletion took 3 bases off V and 7 bases off J, with a span of 8 bases between the germline ends. The CDR3 measures 12 amino acids from cysteine to phenylalanine. CDR3 DNA is the only sequence kept; it has 36 bases, read in frame from the first base. The germline V gene gives CDR1 as KGHDR and CDR2 as SFDVKD.

The sample originates from a study of T cell responses to AZD1222 COVID-19 vaccine listed by TCRdb under 2021. With regard to the full study: A total of 233 trial participants underwent TCR sequencing, of whom 207 received two doses of AZD1222 and around 25 received two doses of the MenACWY control vaccine. Trial participants were enrolled by age into 18-55, 56-69 and 70-plus year subgroups, with roughly 150, 30 and 60 TCR-sequenced participants respectively.

The CDR3 regions of human TCRbeta chains were subjected to immunosequencing. The paper's data handling went like this. Repertoire TCRs were checked for matches against a reference library of SARS-CoV-2-specific TCRs that had been generated using the MIRA antigen-specificity platform. Breadth was defined as the fraction of unique TCRs that were SARS-CoV-2-associated, and depth was defined as the fraction of total T cells that were SARS-CoV-2-associated. Using the MIRA data, every spike-specific TCR was mapped to the spike region that the TCR reacted to and assigned to either a CD4 or a CD8 class. Log10-transformed breadth and depth values were compared by one-way ANOVA with Sidak's multiple comparisons tests. This is the immuneACCESS table as TCRdb keeps it, with only in-frame sequences that have V and J called. A part of the clones is gone; compared with another copy, unresolved V genes explain less than half, and the rest is unexplained. V, J and clone size are taken as reported in that table, and D and trimming were inferred from the DNA itself. The sample table lists 100,000 to 120,000 clones, 70% to 90% of them with a count of one. About 16% of the sample rests with the top ten.

General conclusions and limits of the study: Because no samples from the day 14 peak response were available, repertoires could be characterized only after the peak T cell response. The whole spike protein was spanned by vaccine-associated CD4 TCRs, and dominant responses were seen in regions 160-218 and 743-854. In the small 56-69-year group, the increase in depth fell short of significance, most likely because of low power. Participants were mostly white British and included more females than males, and it was suggested by the authors that clonal diversity may have been underestimated. Conclusions about previously exposed vaccinees were limited because only a handful of AZD1222 recipients were SARS-CoV-2 seropositive at baseline. Spike-specific TCR breadth and depth rose significantly after two AZD1222 doses compared with day 0 and with MenACWY recipients. Epitopes outside the regions mutated in the B.1.351 and B.1.1.7 variants were reportedly recognized by nearly half of the unique spike-specific TCRs.

Sequenced material: peripheral blood, taken 28 days after the second AZD1222 dose. This receptor was identified in an adult who received the AZD1222 COVID-19 vaccine. The rearranged segments are TRBV24-1 and TRBJ1-2; too little of a D gene remains to name it. CDR3 loop: CATSDVAGGYTF. The DNA sequence is TGTGCCACCAGTGATGTGGCAGGTGGCTACACCTTC.